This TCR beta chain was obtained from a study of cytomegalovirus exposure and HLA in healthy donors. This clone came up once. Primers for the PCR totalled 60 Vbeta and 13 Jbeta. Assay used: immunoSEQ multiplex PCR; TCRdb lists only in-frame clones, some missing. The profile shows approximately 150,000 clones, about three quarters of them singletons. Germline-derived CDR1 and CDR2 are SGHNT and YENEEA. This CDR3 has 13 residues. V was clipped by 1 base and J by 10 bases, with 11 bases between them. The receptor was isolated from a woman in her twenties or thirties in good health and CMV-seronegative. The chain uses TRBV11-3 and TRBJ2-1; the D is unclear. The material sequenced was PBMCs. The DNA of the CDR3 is TGTGCCAGCAGCTTAGCCCCTTTTATCGAGCAGTTCTTC. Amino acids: CASSLAPFIEQFF. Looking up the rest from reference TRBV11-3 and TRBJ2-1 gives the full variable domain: EAGVVQSPRYKIIEKKQPVAFWCNPISGHNTLYWYLQNLGQGPELLIRYENEEAVDDSQLPKDRFSAERLKGVDSTLKIQPAELGDSAVYLCASSLAPFIEQFFGPGTRLTVL.